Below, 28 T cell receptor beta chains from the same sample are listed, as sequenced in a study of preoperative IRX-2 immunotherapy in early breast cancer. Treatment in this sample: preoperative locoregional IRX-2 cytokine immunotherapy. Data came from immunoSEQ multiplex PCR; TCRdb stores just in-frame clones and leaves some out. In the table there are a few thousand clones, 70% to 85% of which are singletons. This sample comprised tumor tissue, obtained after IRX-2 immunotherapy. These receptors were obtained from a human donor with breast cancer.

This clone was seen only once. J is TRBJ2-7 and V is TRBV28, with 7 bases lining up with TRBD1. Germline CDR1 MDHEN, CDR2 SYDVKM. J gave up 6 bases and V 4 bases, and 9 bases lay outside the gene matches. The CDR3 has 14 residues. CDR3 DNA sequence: TGTGCCAGCAGTTCACCTTGGACAGGCCCCGAGCAGTACGTC. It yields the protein CASSSPWTGPEQYV.

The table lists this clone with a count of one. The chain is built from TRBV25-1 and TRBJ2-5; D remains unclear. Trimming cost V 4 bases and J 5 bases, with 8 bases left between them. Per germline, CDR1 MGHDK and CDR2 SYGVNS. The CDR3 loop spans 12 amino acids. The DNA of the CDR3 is TGTGCCAGCAGTGCCCCCGGTGAGACCCAGTACTTC. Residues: CASSAPGETQYF.

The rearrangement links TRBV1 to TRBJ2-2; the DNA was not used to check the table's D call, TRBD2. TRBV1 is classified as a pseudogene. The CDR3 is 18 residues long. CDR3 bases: TGCGCCAGCAGCCCTCTGGATTTGCGCGGGGGTCGGACCGGGGAGCTGTTTTTT. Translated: CASSPLDLRGGRTGELFF.

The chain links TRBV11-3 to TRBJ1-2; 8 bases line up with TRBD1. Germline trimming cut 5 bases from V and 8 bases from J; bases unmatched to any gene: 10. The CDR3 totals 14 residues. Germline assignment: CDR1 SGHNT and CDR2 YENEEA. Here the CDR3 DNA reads TGTGCCAGCAGCACCCGACAGGGGCTGGAGGGCTACACCTTC. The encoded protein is CASSTRQGLEGYTF.

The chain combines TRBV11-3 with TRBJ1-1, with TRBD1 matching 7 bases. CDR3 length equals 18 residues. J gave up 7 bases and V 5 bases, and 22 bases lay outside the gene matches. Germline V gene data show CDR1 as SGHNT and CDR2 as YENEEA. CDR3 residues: CASSNPATGAAWRGEAFF. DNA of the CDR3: TGTGCCAGCAGCAATCCGGCTACAGGGGCCGCATGGAGGGGTGAAGCTTTCTTT.

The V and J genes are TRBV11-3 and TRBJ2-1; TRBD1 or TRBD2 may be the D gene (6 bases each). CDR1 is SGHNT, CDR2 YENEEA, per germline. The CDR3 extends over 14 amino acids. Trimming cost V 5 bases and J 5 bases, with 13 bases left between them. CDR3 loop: CASSASEGDNEQFF. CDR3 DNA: TGTGCCAGCAGCGCTAGCGAGGGGGACAATGAGCAGTTCTTC.

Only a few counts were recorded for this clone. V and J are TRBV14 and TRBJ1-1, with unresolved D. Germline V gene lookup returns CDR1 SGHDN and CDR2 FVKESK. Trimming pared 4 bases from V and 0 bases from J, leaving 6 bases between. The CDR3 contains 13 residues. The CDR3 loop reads CASSRELNTEAFF. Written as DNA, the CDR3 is TGTGCCAGCAGCCGCGAACTGAACACTGAAGCTTTCTTT.

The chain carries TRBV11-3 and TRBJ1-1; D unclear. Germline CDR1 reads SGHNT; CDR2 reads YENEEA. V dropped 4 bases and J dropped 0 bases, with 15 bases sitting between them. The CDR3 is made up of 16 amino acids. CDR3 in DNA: TGTGCCAGCAGCTATCAGACACCAGGAATGAACACTGAAGCTTTCTTT. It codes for CASSYQTPGMNTEAFF.

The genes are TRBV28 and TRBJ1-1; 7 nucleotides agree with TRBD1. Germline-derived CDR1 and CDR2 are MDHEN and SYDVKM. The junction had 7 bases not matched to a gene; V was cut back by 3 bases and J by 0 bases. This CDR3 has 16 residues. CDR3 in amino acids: CASSLSEGAMNTEAFF. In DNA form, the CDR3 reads TGTGCCAGCAGTTTGTCGGAGGGGGCAATGAACACTGAAGCTTTCTTT.

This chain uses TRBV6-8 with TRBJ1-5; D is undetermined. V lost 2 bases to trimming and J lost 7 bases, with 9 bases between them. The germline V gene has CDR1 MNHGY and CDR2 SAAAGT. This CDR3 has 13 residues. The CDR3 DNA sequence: TGTGCCAGCAGTTACGAAGTAAACCAGCCCCAGCATTTT. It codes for CASSYEVNQPQHF.

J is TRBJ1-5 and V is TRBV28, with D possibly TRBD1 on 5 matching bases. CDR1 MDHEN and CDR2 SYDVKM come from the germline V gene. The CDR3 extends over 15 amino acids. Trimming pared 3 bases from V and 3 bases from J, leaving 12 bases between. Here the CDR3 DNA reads TGTGCCAGCAGTTTTATGTCAGGGTCCAATCAGCCCCAGCATTTT. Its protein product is CASSFMSGSNQPQHF.

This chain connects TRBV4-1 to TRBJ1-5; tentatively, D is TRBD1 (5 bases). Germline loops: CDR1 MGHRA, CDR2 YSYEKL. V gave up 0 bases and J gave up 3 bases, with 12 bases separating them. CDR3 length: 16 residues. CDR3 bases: TGCGCCAGCAGCCAAGATTTGGGACGGTACAATCAGCCCCAGCATTTT. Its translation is CASSQDLGRYNQPQHF.

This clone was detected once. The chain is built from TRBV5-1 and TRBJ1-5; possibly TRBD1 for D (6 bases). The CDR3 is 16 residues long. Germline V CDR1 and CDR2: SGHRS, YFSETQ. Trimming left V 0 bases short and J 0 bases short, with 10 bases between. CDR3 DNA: TGCGCCAGCAGCTTGGGGACAGCATATAGCAATCAGCCCCAGCATTTT. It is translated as CASSLGTAYSNQPQHF.

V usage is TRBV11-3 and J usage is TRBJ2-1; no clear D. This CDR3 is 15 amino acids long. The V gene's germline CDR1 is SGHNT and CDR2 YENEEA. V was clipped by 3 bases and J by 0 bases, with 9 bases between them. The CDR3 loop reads CASSLTGNSYNEQFF. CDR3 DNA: TGTGCCAGCAGCTTGACTGGGAACTCCTACAATGAGCAGTTCTTC. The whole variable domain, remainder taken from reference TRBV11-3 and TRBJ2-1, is EAGVVQSPRYKIIEKKQPVAFWCNPISGHNTLYWYLQNLGQGPELLIRYENEEAVDDSQLPKDRFSAERLKGVDSTLKIQPAELGDSAVYLCASSLTGNSYNEQFFGPGTRLTVL.

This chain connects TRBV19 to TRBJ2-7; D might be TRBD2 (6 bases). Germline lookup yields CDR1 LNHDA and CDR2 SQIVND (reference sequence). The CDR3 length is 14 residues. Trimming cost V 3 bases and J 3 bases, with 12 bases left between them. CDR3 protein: CASSMGRGYYEQYV. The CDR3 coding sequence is TGTGCCAGTAGTATGGGGCGGGGCTACTACGAGCAGTACGTC.

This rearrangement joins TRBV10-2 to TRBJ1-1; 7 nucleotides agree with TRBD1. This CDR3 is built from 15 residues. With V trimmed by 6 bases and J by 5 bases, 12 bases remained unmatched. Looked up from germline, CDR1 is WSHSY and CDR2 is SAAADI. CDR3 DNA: TGCGCCAGCAGACAGGGGACTGTCACGGTAACTGAAGCTTTCTTT. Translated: CASRQGTVTVTEAFF.

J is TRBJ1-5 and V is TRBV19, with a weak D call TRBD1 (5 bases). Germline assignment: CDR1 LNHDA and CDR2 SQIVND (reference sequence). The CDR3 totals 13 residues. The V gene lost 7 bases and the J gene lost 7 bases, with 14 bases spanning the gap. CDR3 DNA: TGTGCCAGTATCCCACCTGGGGGACAGCCCCAGCATTTT. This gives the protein CASIPPGGQPQHF.

CDR3 in DNA: TGCGCCAGCAGACCCGGGACAGGAGGACTATTGAACACTGAAGCTTTCTTT. It translates to CASRPGTGGLLNTEAFF. The V and J genes are TRBV5-1 and TRBJ1-1; 8 bases agree with TRBD1. J was trimmed by 0 bases and V by 5 bases; bases with no gene match: 12. This CDR3 region has 17 residues. Looked up from germline, CDR1 is SGHRS and CDR2 is YFSETQ.

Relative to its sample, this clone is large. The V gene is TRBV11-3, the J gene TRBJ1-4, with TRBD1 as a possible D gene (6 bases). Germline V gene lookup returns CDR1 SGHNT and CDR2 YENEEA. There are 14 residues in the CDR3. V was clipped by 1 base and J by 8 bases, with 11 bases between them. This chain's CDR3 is CASSLGGGGEKLFF. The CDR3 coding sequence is TGTGCCAGCAGCTTAGGTGGAGGGGGGGAAAAACTGTTTTTT.

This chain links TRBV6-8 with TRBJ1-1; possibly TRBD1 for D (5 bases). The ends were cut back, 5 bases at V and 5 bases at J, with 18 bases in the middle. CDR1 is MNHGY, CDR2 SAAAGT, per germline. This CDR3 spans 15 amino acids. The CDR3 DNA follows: TGTGCCAGCAGTGAGCAGCCGCGAGGGGTAACTGAAGCTTTCTTT. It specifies CASSEQPRGVTEAFF.

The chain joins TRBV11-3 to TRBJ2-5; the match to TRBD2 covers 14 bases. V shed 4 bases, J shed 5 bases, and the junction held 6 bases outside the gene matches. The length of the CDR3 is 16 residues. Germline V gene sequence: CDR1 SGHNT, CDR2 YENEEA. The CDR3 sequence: CASSSTSGGGLETQYF. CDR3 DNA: TGTGCCAGCAGCTCGACTAGCGGGGGGGGACTGGAGACCCAGTACTTC.

The CDR3 bases are TGTGCCAGTAGTCTGCCCGGGACAGGGGTTCTTGCTTTCTTT. This gives the protein CASSLPGTGVLAFF. This chain uses TRBV19 with TRBJ1-1; TRBD1 aligns across 10 bases. The CDR3 runs to 14 residues. Unmatched junction bases numbered 11, after V lost 5 bases and J lost 11 bases. CDR1 LNHDA and CDR2 SQIVND come from the germline V gene (reference sequence).

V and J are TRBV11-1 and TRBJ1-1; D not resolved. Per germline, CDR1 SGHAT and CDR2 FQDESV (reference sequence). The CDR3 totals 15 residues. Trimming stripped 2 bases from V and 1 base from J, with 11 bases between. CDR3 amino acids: CASSLQAQKNTEAFF. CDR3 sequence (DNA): TGTGCCAGCAGCTTACAGGCGCAAAAGAACACTGAAGCTTTCTTT. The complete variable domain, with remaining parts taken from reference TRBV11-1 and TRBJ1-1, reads EAEVAQSPRYKITEKSQAVAFWCDPISGHATLYWYRQILGQGPELLVQFQDESVVDDSQLPKDRFSAERLKGVDSTLKIQPAELGDSAMYLCASSLQAQKNTEAFFGQGTRLTVV.

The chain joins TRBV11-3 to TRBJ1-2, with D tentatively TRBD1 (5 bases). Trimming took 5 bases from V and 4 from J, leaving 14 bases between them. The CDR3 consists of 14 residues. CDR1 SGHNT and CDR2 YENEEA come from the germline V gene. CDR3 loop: CASSPGRGGYGYTF. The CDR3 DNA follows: TGTGCCAGCAGCCCCGGTAGGGGCGGCTATGGCTACACCTTC.

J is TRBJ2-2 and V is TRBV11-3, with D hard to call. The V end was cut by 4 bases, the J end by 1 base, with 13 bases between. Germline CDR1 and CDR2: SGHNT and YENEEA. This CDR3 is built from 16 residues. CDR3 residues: CASSWRNGRNTGELFF. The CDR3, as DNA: TGTGCCAGCAGCTGGCGGAATGGCAGGAACACCGGGGAGCTGTTTTTT. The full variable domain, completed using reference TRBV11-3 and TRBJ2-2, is EAGVVQSPRYKIIEKKQPVAFWCNPISGHNTLYWYLQNLGQGPELLIRYENEEAVDDSQLPKDRFSAERLKGVDSTLKIQPAELGDSAVYLCASSWRNGRNTGELFFGEGSRLTVL.

The CDR3 sequence is CASSPGTGGELFF. The CDR3 bases are TGTGCCAGCAGCCCCGGGACAGGCGGGGAGCTGTTTTTT. The genes are TRBV7-2 and TRBJ2-2, with TRBD1 matching over 8 bases. J gave up 7 bases and V 5 bases, and 3 bases lay outside the gene matches. There are 13 residues in the CDR3. In germline, CDR1 is SGHTA, CDR2 FQGNSA.

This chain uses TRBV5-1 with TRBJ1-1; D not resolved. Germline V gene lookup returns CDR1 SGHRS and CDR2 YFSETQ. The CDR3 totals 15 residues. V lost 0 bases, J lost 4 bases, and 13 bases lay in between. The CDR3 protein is CASSLALGRGTEAFF. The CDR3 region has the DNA TGCGCCAGCAGCTTGGCCCTGGGCCGTGGCACTGAAGCTTTCTTT.

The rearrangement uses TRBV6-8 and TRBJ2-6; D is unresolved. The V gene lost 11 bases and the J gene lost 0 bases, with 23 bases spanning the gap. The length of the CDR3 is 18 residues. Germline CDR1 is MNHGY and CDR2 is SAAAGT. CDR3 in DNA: TGTGCCGCTGCTAGAAACAGACATACCCGCTCTGGGGCCAACGTCCTGACTTTC. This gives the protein CAAARNRHTRSGANVLTF.